These 15 T cell receptor beta chains were all obtained from the same sample, sequenced in a study of OX40 agonist ivuxolimab in advanced cancers. Assay used: immunoSEQ multiplex PCR; TCRdb lists only in-frame clones, some missing. This table has 55,000 to 65,000 clones, 70% to 90% appearing once. Source: CD4+ or CD8+ T cells sorted from blood, taken in a trial of the OX40 agonist ivuxolimab. The source is an adult with an advanced solid tumor such as melanoma, head and neck, liver or kidney cancer.

The V and J genes are TRBV7-9 and TRBJ2-1, with TRBD2 matching over 13 bases. This CDR3 has 17 amino acids. Germline-derived CDR1 and CDR2 are SEHNR and FQNEAQ (reference sequence). The J segment lost 9 bases and the V segment lost 2 bases, leaving 10 bases of the junction unmatched. CDR3 sequence (DNA): TGTGCCAGCAGCTTAACCCCCCAGGGACTAGCGGGGTCTGAGCAGTTCTTC. Translated: CASSLTPQGLAGSEQFF.

In nucleotides, the CDR3 is TGTGCCAGCAGTTTAGGGCAGGGGGCCCACCACGAGCAGTACTTC. Amino acid sequence: CASSLGQGAHHEQYF. The V and J genes are TRBV27 and TRBJ2-7; 8 positions match TRBD1. The CDR3 extends over 15 amino acids. Per germline, CDR1 MNHEY and CDR2 SMNVEV (reference sequence). The V gene end was trimmed by 2 bases and the J gene end by 5 bases; junction bases not matched to a gene: 8.

The chain has TRBV18 and TRBJ1-5; maybe TRBD1 (6 bases). Germline V gene lookup returns CDR1 KGHSH and CDR2 LQKENI. V gave up 3 bases and J gave up 4 bases, with 13 bases separating them. This CDR3 comprises 15 residues. The CDR3 sequence is CASSPGGGGNQPQHF. For the CDR3, the DNA is TGTGCCAGCTCACCTGGGGGGGGCGGGAATCAGCCCCAGCATTTT.

The chain carries TRBV5-1 and TRBJ2-1; 7 bases agree with TRBD2. J was trimmed by 6 bases and V by 0 bases; bases with no gene match: 6. This CDR3 region has 15 residues. Germline CDR1 SGHRS, CDR2 YFSETQ. The CDR3 here is CASSLVLAVGNEQFF. The DNA for the CDR3 is TGCGCCAGCAGCTTGGTGCTAGCGGTGGGCAATGAGCAGTTCTTC.

The chain recombines TRBV7-7 with TRBJ2-7; 9 bases fit TRBD1. Germline lookup yields CDR1 SSHAT and CDR2 FNYEAQ (reference sequence). With V trimmed by 1 base and J by 3 bases, 4 bases remained unmatched. CDR3 length: 15 amino acids. Written as DNA, the CDR3 is TGTGCCAGCAGCTTAGACGGGACAGGGATCTACGAGCAGTACTTC. Its translation is CASSLDGTGIYEQYF.

This rearrangement joins TRBV6-1 to TRBJ1-5; no firm D call. CDR1 and CDR2 from the germline V gene are MNHNS and SASEGT. This CDR3 has 13 residues. V lost 6 bases and J lost 2, with 8 bases in between. The CDR3 loop is CASRLRGNQPQHF. CDR3 nucleotides: TGTGCCAGCAGGCTGAGGGGCAATCAGCCCCAGCATTTT.

The rearrangement uses TRBV28 and TRBJ2-5, with D unresolved. There are 13 residues in the CDR3. V was shortened by 2 bases and J by 2 bases, with 6 bases between the two germline ends. Germline assignment: CDR1 MDHEN and CDR2 SYDVKM. DNA for the CDR3: TGTGCCAGCAGTTTAGGGGTTCAAGAGACCCAGTACTTC. As protein: CASSLGVQETQYF.

The rearrangement links TRBV5-1 to TRBJ2-6; possible D gene TRBD2, 5 bases. V gave up 5 bases and J gave up 0 bases, with 9 bases separating them. CDR1 is SGHRS, CDR2 YFSETQ, per germline. The CDR3 sequence is 15 residues long. DNA of the CDR3: TGCGCCAGCAGGGTGAGGGCCTCTGGGGCCAACGTCCTGACTTTC. It is translated as CASRVRASGANVLTF. The whole variable domain, filled in from reference TRBV5-1 and TRBJ2-6, reads KAGVTQTPRYLIKTRGQQVTLSCSPISGHRSVSWYQQTPGQGLQFLFEYFSETQRNKGNFPGRFSGRQFSNSRSEMNVSTLELGDSALYLCASRVRASGANVLTFGAGSRLTVL.

This clone was seen only once. The rearrangement joins TRBV10-3 to TRBJ1-1; the match to TRBD1 covers 8 bases. CDR3 size: 13 residues. Germline V lookup: CDR1 ENHRY, CDR2 SYGVKD. The trim removed 7 bases at V and 4 bases at J, leaving 5 bases unmatched. The CDR3 sequence: CAITLDRGTEAFF. The CDR3 DNA sequence: TGTGCCATCACGCTCGACAGGGGCACTGAAGCTTTCTTT.

The V gene is TRBV29-1, the J gene TRBJ2-7, with 11 bases lining up with TRBD1. The V segment lost 6 bases and the J segment 2 bases; nucleotides outside the gene matches: 3. The germline gives CDR1 SQVTM, CDR2 ANQGSEA. CDR3 length equals 13 residues. CDR3 coding DNA: TGCAGCGTGGGACAGGGGGTACCCTACGAGCAGTACTTC. As protein: CSVGQGVPYEQYF.

The rearrangement joins TRBV18 to TRBJ2-1; 7 nucleotides align to TRBD1. The CDR3 covers 14 residues. Germline CDR1 KGHSH, CDR2 LQKENI. Trimming at V came to 3 bases and at J to 7 bases, leaving 6 bases not matched to a gene. In DNA form, the CDR3 reads TGTGCCAGCTCACCTAGGGGGCAGACTAATGAGCAGTTCTTC. Translation gives CASSPRGQTNEQFF. The full variable domain, in which reference TRBV18 and TRBJ2-1 provide the parts outside the CDR3, is NAGVMQNPRHLVRRRGQEARLRCSPMKGHSHVYWYRQLPEEGLKFMVYLQKENIIDESGMPKERFSAEFPKEGPSILRIQQVVRGDSAAYFCASSPRGQTNEQFFGPGTRLTVL.

The chain recombines TRBV5-4 with TRBJ2-7; D is unclear. Trimming shortened V by 3 bases and J by 4 bases, and 8 bases separated the two germline ends. Germline V gene data show CDR1 as SGHNT and CDR2 as YYREEE (reference sequence). CDR3 length equals 12 residues. CDR3 amino acids: CASSSTLYEQYF. The CDR3 DNA follows: TGTGCCAGCAGCTCGACCTTGTACGAGCAGTACTTC.

The chain carries TRBV7-2 and TRBJ2-5; D possibly corresponds to TRBD1 (6 bases). Per the germline V gene, CDR1 is SGHTA and CDR2 is FQGNSA. The CDR3 loop spans 12 amino acids. The V end lost 5 bases, the J end lost 2 bases, and 6 bases lay between the germline ends. The CDR3 region has the DNA TGTGCCAGCAGCCAGGGGCAAGAGACCCAGTACTTC. This gives the protein CASSQGQETQYF.

The chain links TRBV5-1 to TRBJ1-4, with D unclear. This CDR3 contains 11 residues. Germline lookup yields CDR1 SGHRS and CDR2 YFSETQ. V was pared by 0 bases and J by 10 bases, with 4 bases between. The CDR3 nucleotides are TGCGCCAGCAGCTTGGAGGGAAAACTGTTTTTT. It yields the protein CASSLEGKLFF.

The J gene is TRBJ1-3, the V gene TRBV5-1; no reliable D call. Germline V gives CDR1 SGHRS, CDR2 YFSETQ. V lost 0 bases and J lost 1, with 8 bases in between. This CDR3 region has 15 residues. The CDR3 loop is CASSLGRQSGNTIYF. The CDR3 DNA reads as TGCGCCAGCAGCTTGGGGCGGCAATCTGGAAACACCATATATTTT. Full variable domain (remainder filled in from reference TRBV5-1 and TRBJ1-3): KAGVTQTPRYLIKTRGQQVTLSCSPISGHRSVSWYQQTPGQGLQFLFEYFSETQRNKGNFPGRFSGRQFSNSRSEMNVSTLELGDSALYLCASSLGRQSGNTIYFGEGSWLTVV.